This T cell receptor (beta chain) was retrieved from a study of identical twins. Findings of the study overall: Beta clonotypes that were abundant in cord blood contained fewer insertions, a pattern absent from memory repertoires. Conclusions came from cross-sectional statistical analysis, not from following the same donors.

Template switching created a universal primer site, and the cDNA included unique molecular identifiers. Each CDR3 protein is one row after TCRdb ran MiXCR on the 5' RACE reads. The sample includes approximately 410,000 distinct CDR3 sequences, approximately 17% of them seen just once. The CDR3 has 14 amino acids. V lost 8 bases to trimming and J lost 9 bases, with 17 bases between them. Germline V gene sequence: CDR1 MNHNS, CDR2 SASEGT. No donor was unhealthy or non-Caucasian. This clonotype was detected only a few times. The antigen remains unidentified. The chain carries TRBV6-1 and TRBJ1-6; maybe TRBD1 (5 bases). Sequenced material: naive T cells sorted from blood. The TCR sequence derives from a man aged 45-60 years in good health. CDR3 sequence reads: CASQSPAGGSPLHF. The CDR3 bases are TGTGCCAGCCAATCGCCAGCGGGGGGTTCACCCCTCCACTTT.